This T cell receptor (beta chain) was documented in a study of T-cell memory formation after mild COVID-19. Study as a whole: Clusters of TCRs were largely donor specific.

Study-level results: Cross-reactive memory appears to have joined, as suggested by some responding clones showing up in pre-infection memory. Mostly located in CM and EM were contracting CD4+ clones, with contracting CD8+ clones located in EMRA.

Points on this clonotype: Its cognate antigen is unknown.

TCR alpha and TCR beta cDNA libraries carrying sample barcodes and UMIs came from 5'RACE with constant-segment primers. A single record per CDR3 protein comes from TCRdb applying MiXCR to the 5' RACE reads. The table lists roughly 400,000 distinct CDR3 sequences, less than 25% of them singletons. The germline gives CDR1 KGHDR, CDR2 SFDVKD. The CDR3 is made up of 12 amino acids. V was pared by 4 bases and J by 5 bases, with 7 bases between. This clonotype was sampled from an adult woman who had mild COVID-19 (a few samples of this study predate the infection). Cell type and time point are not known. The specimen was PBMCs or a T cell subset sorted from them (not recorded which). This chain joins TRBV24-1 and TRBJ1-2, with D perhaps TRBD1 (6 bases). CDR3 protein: CATSEGQYGYTF. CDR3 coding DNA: TGTGCCACCAGTGAGGGACAATATGGCTACACCTTC.